This TCR beta chain was sequenced for a study of control samples from healthy donors and cancer patients. The repertoire was sequenced with immunoSEQ multiplex PCR; TCRdb's copy has only in-frame clones and lacks some. The sample records about 94,000 clones, about 88% being singletons. CDR3 length: 16 residues. The germline V gene encodes CDR1 KGHSH and CDR2 LQKENI. The V and J ends lost 10 bases and 4 bases respectively, with 25 bases between them. The sequencing input was blood. The TCR was taken from a woman aged 45-65 years in good health. J is TRBJ1-2 and V is TRBV18; D is unclear. The CDR3 here is CATTGEMRAVGYGYTF. The CDR3 region has the DNA TGTGCCACCACCGGAGAAATGCGGGCCGTCGGCTATGGCTACACCTTC.